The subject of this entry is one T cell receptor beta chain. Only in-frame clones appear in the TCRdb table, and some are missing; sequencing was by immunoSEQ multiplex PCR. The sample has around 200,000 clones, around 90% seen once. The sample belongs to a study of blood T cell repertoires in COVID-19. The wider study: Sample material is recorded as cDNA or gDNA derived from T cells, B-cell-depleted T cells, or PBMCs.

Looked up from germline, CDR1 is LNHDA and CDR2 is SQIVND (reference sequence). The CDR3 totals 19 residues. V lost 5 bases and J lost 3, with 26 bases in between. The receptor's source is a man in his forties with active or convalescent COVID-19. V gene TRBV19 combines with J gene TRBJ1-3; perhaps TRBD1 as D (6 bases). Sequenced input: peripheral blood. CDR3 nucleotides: TGTGCCAGTAGTCCTTTACCGGGACAAAAAGGATCCAATGGAAACACCATATATTTT. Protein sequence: CASSPLPGQKGSNGNTIYF.